What follows are 25 T cell receptor beta chains derived from one specimen sequenced in a study of T cell responses to AZD1222 COVID-19 vaccine. Sequencing used immunoSEQ multiplex PCR; TCRdb keeps in-frame clones, though not all of them. In the table there are approximately 94,000 clones, 80% to 90% of which are singletons. The sample was peripheral blood, taken on day 0 of MenACWY control vaccination. The source of these receptors is an adult in good health.

The chain employs TRBV5-1 and TRBJ1-3, with 7 bases aligning to TRBD1. Germline CDR1 reads SGHRS; CDR2 reads YFSETQ. V trimming: 4 bases; J trimming: 4 bases; junction bases outside the gene matches: 5. This CDR3 is built from 14 residues. For the CDR3, the DNA is TGCGCCAGCAGCCCGGGGACAGAAGGAAACACCATATATTTT. Translation: CASSPGTEGNTIYF.

V usage is TRBV29-1 and J usage is TRBJ1-1, with a tentative D call TRBD1 (5 bases). CDR3 length: 11 amino acids. V was trimmed by 6 bases and J by 8 bases, leaving 13 bases between them. In germline, CDR1 is SQVTM, CDR2 ANQGSEA. This CDR3 reads CSVRTPSEAFF. DNA of the CDR3: TGCAGCGTAAGGACACCCTCCGAAGCTTTCTTT.

V gene TRBV28 combines with J gene TRBJ1-5, with a possible D match to TRBD1 (6 bases). V gave up 11 bases and J gave up 3 bases, with 11 bases separating them. The CDR3 runs to 12 residues. Germline CDR1 and CDR2: MDHEN and SYDVKM. The chain's CDR3 is CASRTVNQPQHF. For the CDR3, the DNA is TGTGCCTCAAGGACAGTCAATCAGCCCCAGCATTTT. The entire variable domain, with the rest obtained from reference TRBV28 and TRBJ1-5, is as follows: DVKVTQSSRYLVKRTGEKVFLECVQDMDHENMFWYRQDPGLGLRLIYFSYDVKMKEKGDIPEGYSVSREKKERFSLILESASTNQTSMYLCASRTVNQPQHFGDGTRLSIL.

V gene TRBV18 combines with J gene TRBJ1-4; D call uncertain. The V gene's germline CDR1 is KGHSH and CDR2 LQKENI. The V and J ends lost 4 bases and 1 base respectively, with 7 bases between them. The length of the CDR3 is 14 residues. CDR3 DNA: TGTGCCAGCTCACAAGGAGGAACTAATGAAAAACTGTTTTTT. Translation gives CASSQGGTNEKLFF.

The chain couples TRBV12-5 to TRBJ2-1; 14 nucleotides agree with TRBD2. Germline CDR1 reads LGHNT; CDR2 reads FRNRAP. The CDR3 has 20 amino acids. Unmatched junction bases numbered 15, after V lost 5 bases and J lost 3 bases. The CDR3 region has the DNA TGTGCTAGTGGTCGAACCCCCCCGGGACTAGCGGGGGAGGACTACAATGAGCAGTTCTTC. Encoded protein: CASGRTPPGLAGEDYNEQFF.

The V call is TRBV6-6, the J call TRBJ1-2; D perhaps matches TRBD1 (5 bases). The CDR3 is made up of 12 amino acids. In germline, CDR1 is MNHNY, CDR2 SVGAGI (reference sequence). Trimming took off 2 bases at V and 7 bases at J, with 8 bases between the two ends. The CDR3: CASSYQGLGYTF. DNA for the CDR3: TGTGCCAGCAGTTACCAGGGTCTTGGCTACACCTTC.

The chain uses TRBV2 and TRBJ2-5; 7 positions agree with TRBD1. Unmatched junction bases numbered 10, after V lost 10 bases and J lost 2 bases. This CDR3 contains 14 residues. Germline CDR1 and CDR2: SNHLY and FYNNEI. The CDR3 reads CANTPSRGQETQYF. The CDR3 DNA sequence: TGTGCCAACACGCCCTCCAGGGGGCAAGAGACCCAGTACTTC.

The V call is TRBV7-2, the J call TRBJ1-2; the D is unclear. V lost 1 base, J lost 5 bases, and 11 bases lay in between. Germline-derived CDR1 and CDR2 are SGHTA and FQGNSA. The CDR3 loop spans 14 amino acids. CDR3 protein: CASSLGSEGYGYTF. The CDR3 DNA reads TGTGCCAGCAGCTTAGGTTCGGAGGGATATGGCTACACCTTC.

The rearrangement uses TRBV7-2 and TRBJ1-2; no clear D gene. The CDR3 contains 13 residues. Trimming removed 0 bases at V and 6 bases at J, with 8 bases between. CDR1 is SGHTA and CDR2 is FQGNSA in the germline V gene. CDR3 sequence reads: CASSLAGRNGYTF. The DNA of the CDR3 is TGTGCCAGCAGCTTAGCGGGTAGAAATGGCTACACCTTC. The whole variable domain, remainder taken from reference TRBV7-2 and TRBJ1-2, is GAGVSQSPSNKVTEKGKDVELRCDPISGHTALYWYRQSLGQGLEFLIYFQGNSAPDKSGLPSDRFSAERTGGSVSTLTIQRTQQEDSAVYLCASSLAGRNGYTFGSGTRLTVV.

This sequence joins TRBV6-2 or TRBV6-3 and TRBJ1-5; D may be TRBD1 (5 bases). This CDR3 is 15 amino acids long. V gave up 4 bases and J gave up 5 bases, with 15 bases separating them. Germline CDR1 MNHEY, CDR2 SVGEGT. The CDR3 loop is CASSSYSTVYQPQHF. CDR3 bases: TGTGCCAGCAGTTCGTACTCGACAGTCTATCAGCCCCAGCATTTT.

V is TRBV4-3 and J is TRBJ1-2, with 9 bases lining up with TRBD1. V lost 3 bases and J lost 4; bases outside the gene matches: 9. From germline, CDR1 is LGHNA and CDR2 YSLEER. The length of the CDR3 is 16 residues. CDR3 in DNA: TGCGCCAGCAGCCACCCGACAGGGGGAGGGTTCTATGGCTACACCTTC. Protein product: CASSHPTGGGFYGYTF.

The V gene is TRBV6-5, the J gene TRBJ1-3; perhaps TRBD1 as D (6 bases). The CDR3 totals 14 residues. Trimming stripped 10 bases from V and 0 bases from J, with 13 bases between. The germline V gene has CDR1 MNHEY and CDR2 SVGAGI. CDR3 region: CATKQGNSGNTIYF. The DNA of the CDR3 is TGTGCCACAAAACAGGGAAACTCTGGAAACACCATATATTTT.

CDR3 sequence: CASRPHPRGYGNYGYTF. CDR3 sequence (DNA): TGTGCCAGCAGACCGCATCCTCGGGGGTACGGTAACTATGGCTACACCTTC. V and J are TRBV27 and TRBJ1-2; perhaps TRBD1 as D (5 bases). Germline CDR1 is MNHEY and CDR2 is SMNVEV (reference sequence). The CDR3 has 17 residues. V dropped 6 bases and J dropped 1 base, with 21 bases sitting between them.

The V gene is TRBV7-2, the J gene TRBJ1-1; D unresolved. The V end was cut by 6 bases, the J end by 1 base, with 9 bases between. CDR1 is SGHTA, CDR2 FQGNSA, per germline. The length of the CDR3 is 13 residues. CDR3 sequence reads: CASRAAPNTEAFF. The DNA for the CDR3 is TGTGCCAGCAGGGCGGCGCCGAACACTGAAGCTTTCTTT.

This chain uses TRBV3-1 (or the pseudogene TRBV3-2) with TRBJ1-1, with D hard to call. The V end was cut by 4 bases, the J end by 5 bases, with 11 bases between. CDR1 LGHDT and CDR2 YNNKEL come from the germline V gene (reference sequence). CDR3 length: 13 residues. The CDR3: CASSLEQRTEAFF. For the CDR3, the DNA is TGTGCCAGCAGCCTCGAACAGCGAACTGAAGCTTTCTTT.

This clone has more than one count but fewer than ten. The rearrangement links TRBV7-2 to TRBJ2-3; tentative D call: TRBD2 (6 bases). CDR3 size: 14 residues. CDR1 and CDR2 from the germline V gene are SGHTA and FQGNSA. The CDR3 sequence is CASQAGTQGYTQYF. For the CDR3, the DNA is TGTGCTAGCCAGGCGGGGACGCAGGGTTATACGCAGTATTTT.

The gene calls are TRBV7-3 and TRBJ2-2, with D unclear. CDR1 is SGHTA and CDR2 is FQGTGA in the germline V gene. The ends were cut back, 3 bases at V and 4 bases at J, with 9 bases in the middle. This CDR3 spans 14 amino acids. In DNA form, the CDR3 reads TGTGCCAGCAGCTTGGGCTTTAGCACCGGGGAGCTGTTTTTT. This codes for CASSLGFSTGELFF.

This clone has only a few counts. The V and J genes are TRBV4-1 and TRBJ1-1; D gene uncertain. Germline assignment: CDR1 MGHRA and CDR2 YSYEKL. This CDR3 spans 13 amino acids. Trimming cost V 4 bases and J 7 bases, with 13 bases left between them. CDR3 DNA: TGCGCCAGCAGCCGCAGACACGGTGTTGAAGCTTTCTTT. Encoded protein: CASSRRHGVEAFF.

This clone was observed a handful of times. The V and J genes are TRBV7-2 and TRBJ1-2, with TRBD1 identical over 8 bases. The germline V gene encodes CDR1 SGHTA and CDR2 FQGNSA. This CDR3 has 15 amino acids. The V segment lost 5 bases and the J segment 3 bases; nucleotides outside the gene matches: 8. The CDR3 bases are TGTGCCAGCAGCCCTTATGAACAGGGGGACTATGGCTACACCTTC. As protein: CASSPYEQGDYGYTF.

The chain couples TRBV5-1 to TRBJ1-5; D gene uncertain. From germline, CDR1 is SGHRS and CDR2 YFSETQ. Trimming removed 4 bases at V and 1 base at J, with 15 bases between. The CDR3 sequence is 16 residues long. The CDR3 nucleotides are TGCGCCAGCAGCCTCGGCCCGACGGGCAGCAATCAGCCCCAGCATTTT. Its translation: CASSLGPTGSNQPQHF.

V gene TRBV27 combines with J gene TRBJ2-7; D is perhaps TRBD2 (7 bases). The V end lost 2 bases, the J end lost 4 bases, and 15 bases lay between the germline ends. This CDR3 has 15 amino acids. Germline values: CDR1 MNHEY, CDR2 SMNVEV (reference sequence). The DNA of the CDR3 is TGTGCCAGCAGTTTAATGGGAGGGCAGGGGTACGAGCAGTACTTC. Amino acids: CASSLMGGQGYEQYF.

The CDR3 nucleotides read TGCGCCAGCAAACCCCCCCCGGGCCCCGGGGAGCTGTTTTTT. This gives the protein CASKPPPGPGELFF. The chain recombines TRBV5-1 with TRBJ2-2; D gene ambiguous. Trimming left V 6 bases short and J 6 bases short, with 15 bases between. Germline lookup yields CDR1 SGHRS and CDR2 YFSETQ. This CDR3 comprises 14 residues.

The chain couples TRBV7-2 to TRBJ1-1; 7 nucleotides align to TRBD1. Trimming removed 4 bases from V and 0 bases from J; junction bases left unmatched: 5. In germline, CDR1 is SGHTA, CDR2 FQGNSA. This CDR3 has 15 amino acids. The CDR3 nucleotides read TGTGCCAGCAGCTCAGAAACAGGGGTGAACACTGAAGCTTTCTTT. This translates into CASSSETGVNTEAFF.

The chain joins TRBV11-2 to TRBJ2-2; 7 positions match TRBD1. CDR1 and CDR2 (germline): SGHAT, FQNNGV. The CDR3 consists of 15 residues. J gave up 7 bases and V 5 bases, and 10 bases lay outside the gene matches. CDR3 nucleotide sequence: TGTGCCAGCAGCCTCGCCGGGACAGTCAACGGGGAGCTGTTTTTT. It encodes CASSLAGTVNGELFF.

The chain couples TRBV28 to TRBJ1-5, with TRBD1 as a possible D gene (6 bases). This CDR3 contains 14 residues. Germline V lookup: CDR1 MDHEN, CDR2 SYDVKM. The V end lost 3 bases, the J end lost 3 bases, and 9 bases lay between the germline ends. The CDR3 region is CASSFAGDNQPQHF. CDR3 nucleotide sequence: TGTGCCAGCAGTTTCGCAGGGGACAATCAGCCCCAGCATTTT.